This record looks at one T cell receptor (beta chain) sequence and its context. The germline V gene encodes CDR1 DFQATT and CDR2 SNEGSKA (reference sequence). The CDR3 length is 14 residues. V lost 5 bases, J lost 5 bases, and 3 bases stayed unmatched. Each CDR3 protein is one row after TCRdb ran MiXCR on the RT-PCR reads. The repertoire has over 350,000 distinct CDR3 sequences, 16% of them found once; the top ten carry about 7%. This sample stems from a study of patients and donors after allogeneic stem cell transplantation. The TCR comes from a human donor who was either an allogeneic HSCT recipient or a stem cell or donor lymphocyte infusion donor (not recorded which). It is not recorded whose cells these are; they may come from a transplant donor. Sequencing used blood, either unsorted or a sorted T cell fraction (not recorded which). This chain connects TRBV20-1 to TRBJ2-3, with TRBD2 matching over 14 bases. The DNA for the CDR3 is TGCAGTGCTTCCGGACTAGCGGGAGGAGATACGCAGTATTTT. This translates into CSASGLAGGDTQYF.